The 24 T cell receptor beta chains below were found in one sample sequenced in a study of T cell responses to AZD1222 COVID-19 vaccine. Sequencing used immunoSEQ multiplex PCR; TCRdb keeps in-frame clones, though not all of them. The data show 100,000 to 150,000 clones, around 90% seen once. The material sequenced was peripheral blood, taken on day 0 of AZD1222 vaccination. Receptors originate from an adult in good health.

This chain joins TRBV5-6 and TRBJ2-7; 11 positions agree with TRBD1. The germline V gene has CDR1 SGHDT and CDR2 YYEEEE. The CDR3 has 15 residues. V gave up 4 bases and J gave up 7 bases; unmatched junction bases: 10. CDR3 nucleotide sequence: TGTGCCAGCAGCCCTGGGACAGGGGGGTTTGAGGAGCAGTACTTC. It translates to CASSPGTGGFEEQYF.

The chain is built from TRBV14 and TRBJ1-2; no reliable D call. Germline V gives CDR1 SGHDN, CDR2 FVKESK. V lost 0 bases to trimming and J lost 3 bases, with 11 bases between them. The CDR3 consists of 15 residues. The CDR3 sequence is CASSQESGRYYGYTF. The DNA of the CDR3 is TGTGCCAGCAGCCAAGAAAGTGGACGCTACTATGGCTACACCTTC.

The J gene is TRBJ1-5, the V gene TRBV7-9; D not resolved. This CDR3 is built from 15 residues. CDR1 and CDR2 (germline): SEHNR, FQNEAQ (reference sequence). The V end was cut by 1 base, the J end by 2 bases, with 9 bases between. CDR3 nucleotides: TGTGCCAGCAGCTTAGACACCTTCGGCAATCAGCCCCAGCATTTT. Protein: CASSLDTFGNQPQHF. The variable domain in full, with the rest retrieved from reference TRBV7-9 and TRBJ1-5, is DTGVSQNPRHKITKRGQNVTFRCDPISEHNRLYWYRQTLGQGPEFLTYFQNEAQLEKSRLLSDRFSAERPKGSFSTLEIQRTEQGDSAMYLCASSLDTFGNQPQHFGDGTRLSIL.

The chain couples TRBV5-1 to TRBJ1-6, with D maybe TRBD1 (5 bases). V was pared by 2 bases and J by 9 bases, with 15 bases between. The CDR3 has 15 amino acids. Germline loops: CDR1 SGHRS, CDR2 YFSETQ. The CDR3 protein is CASSFGRIGGSPLHF. The DNA of the CDR3 is TGCGCCAGCAGCTTCGGACGGATCGGGGGTTCACCCCTCCACTTT.

This chain links TRBV7-9 with TRBJ1-2; possibly TRBD1 for D (5 bases). V was cut by 3 bases and J by 0 bases, with 8 bases left in between. CDR1 and CDR2 (germline): SEHNR, FQNEAQ (reference sequence). This CDR3 comprises 14 residues. As DNA, the CDR3 is TGTGCCAGCAGCTTGGGGGGTTCTAACTATGGCTACACCTTC. This sequence encodes CASSLGGSNYGYTF.

The chain has TRBV7-6 and TRBJ1-3; D ambiguous. V shed 3 bases and J shed 0 bases, with 12 bases lying between them. The CDR3 sequence is 16 residues long. Germline V gene lookup returns CDR1 SGHVS and CDR2 FNYEAQ. This CDR3 is CASSLDRPHSGNTIYF. DNA for the CDR3: TGTGCCAGCAGCTTGGACCGGCCCCACTCTGGAAACACCATATATTTT. The variable domain in full, with the rest retrieved from reference TRBV7-6 and TRBJ1-3, is GAGVSQSPRYKVTKRGQDVALRCDPISGHVSLYWYRQALGQGPEFLTYFNYEAQQDKSGLPNDRFSAERPEGSISTLTIQRTEQRDSAMYRCASSLDRPHSGNTIYFGEGSWLTVV.

The J gene is TRBJ2-5, the V gene TRBV5-1; unclear D gene. The length of the CDR3 is 12 residues. From germline, CDR1 is SGHRS and CDR2 YFSETQ. Trimming took 2 bases from V and 4 from J, leaving 6 bases between them. In nucleotides, the CDR3 is TGCGCCAGCAGCTTTTCTCGAGAGACCCAGTACTTC. This gives the protein CASSFSRETQYF.

The genes are TRBV7-9 and TRBJ1-1; 7 nucleotides match TRBD1. The CDR3 sequence is 15 residues long. The V gene's germline CDR1 is SEHNR and CDR2 FQNEAQ (reference sequence). The V and J ends lost 1 base and 4 bases, in that order; junction bases with no gene match: 6. Here the CDR3 reads CASSLVRDRATEAFF. The DNA for the CDR3 is TGTGCCAGCAGCTTAGTCCGGGACAGAGCCACTGAAGCTTTCTTT.

Only one count was recorded for this clone. The V gene is TRBV28, the J gene TRBJ1-5; the D gene is possibly TRBD1 (5 bases). V lost 7 bases, J lost 5 bases, and 12 bases lay in between. From germline, CDR1 is MDHEN and CDR2 SYDVKM. The CDR3 is 13 amino acids. The CDR3 region is CASNLGRDQPQHF. For the CDR3, the DNA is TGTGCCAGCAACCTAGGCAGGGATCAGCCCCAGCATTTT.

The chain is built from TRBV3-1 (or the pseudogene TRBV3-2) and TRBJ1-2, with TRBD1 identical over 10 bases. From germline, CDR1 is LGHDT and CDR2 YNNKEL (reference sequence). J was trimmed by 5 bases and V by 4 bases; bases with no gene match: 4. This CDR3 region has 14 residues. The CDR3 loop is CASSPGQGVYGYTF. The CDR3 DNA reads TGTGCCAGCAGCCCAGGACAGGGGGTGTATGGCTACACCTTC.

There are a few counts of this clone. This chain links TRBV9 with TRBJ1-6, with TRBD1 matching over 7 bases. V lost 5 bases to trimming and J lost 10 bases; unmatched junction nucleotides: 9. The CDR3 totals 14 residues. Germline-derived CDR1 and CDR2 are SGDLS and YYNGEE. This CDR3 is CASSPTGSRSPLHF. DNA for the CDR3: TGTGCCAGCAGTCCGACAGGGAGCAGGTCACCCCTCCACTTT.

The J gene is TRBJ2-5, the V gene TRBV11-1; 7 nucleotides match TRBD2. V shed 5 bases, J shed 3 bases, and the junction held 12 bases outside the gene matches. This CDR3 has 16 amino acids. CDR1 is SGHAT, CDR2 FQDESV, per germline (reference sequence). CDR3: CASSPPGARGKETQYF. The CDR3 coding sequence is TGTGCCAGCAGCCCCCCCGGGGCGCGGGGGAAAGAGACCCAGTACTTC.

This clone was seen only once. The gene calls are TRBV4-2 and TRBJ2-7; tentatively, D is TRBD2 (6 bases). Germline CDR1 is LGHNA and CDR2 is YNFKEQ. This CDR3 has 15 amino acids. The V gene lost 5 bases and the J gene lost 0 bases, with 14 bases spanning the gap. The CDR3 DNA is TGTGCCAGCAGCAACCTTTGGCGGGGCTCCTACGAGCAGTACTTC. It codes for CASSNLWRGSYEQYF.

The chain couples TRBV19 to TRBJ1-3; weak D call: TRBD1 (5 bases). Per the germline V gene, CDR1 is LNHDA and CDR2 is SQIVND (reference sequence). This CDR3 contains 14 residues. The V end was cut by 3 bases, the J end by 2 bases, with 8 bases between. Here the CDR3 DNA reads TGTGCCAGTAGTATCGGAGGGGCTGGAAACACCATATATTTT. Translated: CASSIGGAGNTIYF.

The chain links TRBV7-9 to TRBJ2-3; 7 bases agree with TRBD2. CDR1 and CDR2 (germline): SEHNR, FQNEAQ (reference sequence). The CDR3 has 15 residues. The junction had 6 bases not matched to a gene; V was cut back by 1 base and J by 5 bases. CDR3 nucleotides: TGTGCCAGCAGCTTAGAAGCGGGGCCCCGAGATACGCAGTATTTT. This encodes CASSLEAGPRDTQYF.

The CDR3 region is CASSSLGGELFF. The DNA of the CDR3 is TGTGCCAGCAGCTCCTTGGGTGGGGAGCTGTTTTTT. The chain carries TRBV11-2 and TRBJ2-2; no clear D gene. Trimming cost V 4 bases and J 8 bases, with 8 bases left between them. This CDR3 has 12 residues. Germline CDR1 SGHAT, CDR2 FQNNGV.

The V call is TRBV20-1, the J call TRBJ1-5, with D unclear. With 3 bases removed from V and 4 bases from J, the gap between germline ends came to 10 bases. The CDR3 sequence is 13 residues long. The germline gives CDR1 DFQATT, CDR2 SNEGSKA (reference sequence). The CDR3 sequence is CSASAQTNQPQHF. The CDR3 bases are TGCAGTGCTAGTGCACAGACTAATCAGCCCCAGCATTTT.

The chain couples TRBV6-1 to TRBJ1-6, with D perhaps matching TRBD1 (6 bases). Germline values: CDR1 MNHNS, CDR2 SASEGT. This CDR3 comprises 15 residues. Trimming stripped 3 bases from V and 7 bases from J, with 13 bases between. The CDR3 is CASSDWQGWNSPLHF. In nucleotides, the CDR3 is TGTGCCAGCAGTGATTGGCAGGGGTGGAATTCACCCCTCCACTTT.

This clone appeared a few times. The V gene is TRBV25-1, the J gene TRBJ1-5, with 7 bases fitting TRBD1. The CDR3 sequence is 14 residues long. Germline CDR1 reads MGHDK; CDR2 reads SYGVNS. V lost 4 bases, J lost 6 bases, and 6 bases stayed unmatched. The CDR3 bases are TGTGCCAGCAGTGGTAAAGGGGGCACTCAGCCCCAGCATTTT. Its translation is CASSGKGGTQPQHF.

The rearrangement uses TRBV6-2 or TRBV6-3 and TRBJ2-2, with TRBD1 matching over 10 bases. This CDR3 comprises 18 residues. Trimming cost V 6 bases and J 4 bases; bases outside gene matches: 14. Germline V gene sequence: CDR1 MNHEY, CDR2 SVGEGT. In nucleotides, the CDR3 is TGTGCCAGCAGCCACCCGGGACAGGGGTTCGCGTTCACCGGGGAGCTGTTTTTT. This sequence encodes CASSHPGQGFAFTGELFF.

The rearrangement joins TRBV19 to TRBJ1-1, with unresolved D. Germline CDR1 and CDR2: LNHDA and SQIVND (reference sequence). The CDR3 spans 14 residues. The germline V and J ends were trimmed by 7 bases and 4 bases, with 16 bases remaining between them. In DNA, the CDR3 is TGTGCCAGTAAGGGTACGATCAGTGGCACTGAAGCTTTCTTT. It translates to CASKGTISGTEAFF. Combining the CDR3 with reference TRBV19 and TRBJ1-1 gives the whole variable domain DGGITQSPKYLFRKEGQNVTLSCEQNLNHDAMYWYRQDPGQGLRLIYYSQIVNDFQKGDIAEGYSVSREKKESFPLTVTSAQKNPTAFYLCASKGTISGTEAFFGQGTRLTVV.

This clone was observed a few times. The V gene is TRBV5-1, the J gene TRBJ2-5; a weak D match, TRBD1 (6 bases). Trimming took 2 bases from V and 1 from J, leaving 12 bases between them. Germline CDR1 and CDR2: SGHRS and YFSETQ. The CDR3 runs 15 residues. CDR3: CASSLTPGVQETQYF. CDR3 nucleotides: TGCGCCAGCAGCTTAACTCCAGGGGTCCAAGAGACCCAGTACTTC.

The J gene is TRBJ1-6, the V gene TRBV4-2; TRBD1 is a possible D gene (5 bases). The germline V and J ends were trimmed by 0 bases and 9 bases, with 12 bases remaining between them. This CDR3 has 15 amino acids. The germline V gene has CDR1 LGHNA and CDR2 YNFKEQ. The CDR3 bases are TGTGCCAGCAGCCAAGAGGGCAGGGAGAGTTCACCCCTCCACTTT. Its translation is CASSQEGRESSPLHF.

This clone has only a few counts. The V gene is TRBV7-6, the J gene TRBJ2-7; TRBD1 is a possible D gene (6 bases). The CDR3 spans 17 residues. V was clipped by 4 bases and J by 0 bases, with 19 bases between them. Germline assignment: CDR1 SGHVS and CDR2 FNYEAQ. CDR3 sequence reads: CASSSWGQDLSSYEQYF. Written as DNA, the CDR3 is TGTGCCAGCAGCTCTTGGGGACAAGACCTTAGCTCCTACGAGCAGTACTTC.